This T cell receptor beta chain was identified during a study of cytomegalovirus exposure and HLA in healthy donors. This CDR3 is built from 16 residues. The germline gives CDR1 GTSNPN, CDR2 SVGIG (reference sequence). V gave up 2 bases and J gave up 4 bases, with 20 bases separating them. The table came from immunoSEQ multiplex PCR; TCRdb's copy has only in-frame clones and leaves some out. The table shows a few hundred thousand clones, with over 80% occurring only once. This chain uses TRBV30 with TRBJ1-2; D is unclear. The sequencing input was PBMCs. The receptor comes from a woman between 25 and 40 years old in good health and CMV-seropositive. Here the CDR3 DNA reads TGTGCCTGGAGTACGTCCGTAGCGGCAGTAAGCTATGGCTACACCTTC. It codes for CAWSTSVAAVSYGYTF.